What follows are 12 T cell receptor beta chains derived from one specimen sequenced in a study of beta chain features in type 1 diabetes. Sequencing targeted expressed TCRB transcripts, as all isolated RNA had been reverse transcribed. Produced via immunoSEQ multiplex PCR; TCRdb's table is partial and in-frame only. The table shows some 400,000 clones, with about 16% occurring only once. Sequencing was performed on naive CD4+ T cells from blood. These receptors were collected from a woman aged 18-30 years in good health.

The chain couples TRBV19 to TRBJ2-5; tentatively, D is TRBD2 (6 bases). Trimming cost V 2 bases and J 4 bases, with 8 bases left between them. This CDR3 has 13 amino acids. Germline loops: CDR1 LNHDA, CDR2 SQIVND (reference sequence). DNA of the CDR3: TGTGCCAGTAGTATATGGAGGGGAGAGACCCAGTACTTC. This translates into CASSIWRGETQYF.

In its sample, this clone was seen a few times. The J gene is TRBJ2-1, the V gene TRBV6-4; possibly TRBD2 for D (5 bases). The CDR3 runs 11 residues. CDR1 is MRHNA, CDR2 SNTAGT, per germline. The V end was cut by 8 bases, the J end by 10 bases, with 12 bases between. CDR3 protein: CASANLAEQFF. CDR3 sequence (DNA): TGTGCCAGCGCGAATCTAGCCGAGCAGTTCTTC.

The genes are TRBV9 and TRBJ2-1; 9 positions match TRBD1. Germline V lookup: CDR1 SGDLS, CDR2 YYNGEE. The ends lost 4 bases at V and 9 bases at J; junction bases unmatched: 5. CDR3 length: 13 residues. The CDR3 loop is CASSPRQGGEQFF. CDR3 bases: TGTGCCAGCAGCCCTAGACAGGGGGGTGAGCAGTTCTTC.

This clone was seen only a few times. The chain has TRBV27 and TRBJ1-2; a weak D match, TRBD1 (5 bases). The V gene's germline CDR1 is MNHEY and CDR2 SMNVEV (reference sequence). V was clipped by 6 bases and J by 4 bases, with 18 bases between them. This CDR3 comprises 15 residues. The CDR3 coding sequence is TGTGCCAGCAGATCCCCCAGGGAGGGCGGCTATGGCTACACCTTC. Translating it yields CASRSPREGGYGYTF.

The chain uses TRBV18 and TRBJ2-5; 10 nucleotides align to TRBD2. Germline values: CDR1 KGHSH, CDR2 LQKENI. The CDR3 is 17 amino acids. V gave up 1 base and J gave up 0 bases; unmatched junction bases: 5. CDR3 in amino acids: CASSPRELAGNQETQYF. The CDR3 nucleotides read TGTGCCAGCTCACCACGAGAACTAGCGGGAAACCAAGAGACCCAGTACTTC.

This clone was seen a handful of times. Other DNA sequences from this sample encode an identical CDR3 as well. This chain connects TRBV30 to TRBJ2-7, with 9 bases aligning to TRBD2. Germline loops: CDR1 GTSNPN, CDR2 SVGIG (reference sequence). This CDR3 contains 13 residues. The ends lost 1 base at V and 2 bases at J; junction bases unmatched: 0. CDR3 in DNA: TGTGCCTGGAGTGGCGGGAGGGCCTACGAGCAGTACTTC. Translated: CAWSGGRAYEQYF. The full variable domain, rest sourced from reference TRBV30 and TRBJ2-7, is SQTIHQWPATLVQPVGSPLSLECTVEGTSNPNLYWYRQAAGRGLQLLFYSVGIGQISSEVPQNLSASRPQDRQFILSSKKLLLSDSGFYLCAWSGGRAYEQYFGPGTRLTVT.

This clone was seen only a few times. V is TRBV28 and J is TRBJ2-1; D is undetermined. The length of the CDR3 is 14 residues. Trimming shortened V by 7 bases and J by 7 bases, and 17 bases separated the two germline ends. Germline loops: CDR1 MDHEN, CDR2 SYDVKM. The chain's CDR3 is CASNGRPLRNEQFF. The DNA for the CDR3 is TGTGCCAGCAACGGCAGACCCTTGAGGAATGAGCAGTTCTTC.

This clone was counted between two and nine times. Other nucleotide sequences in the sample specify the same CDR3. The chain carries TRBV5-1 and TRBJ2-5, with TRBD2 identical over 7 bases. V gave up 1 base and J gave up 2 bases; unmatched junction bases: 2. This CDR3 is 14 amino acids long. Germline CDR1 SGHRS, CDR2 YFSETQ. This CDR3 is CASSLPGGQETQYF. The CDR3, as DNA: TGCGCCAGCAGCTTGCCGGGGGGTCAAGAGACCCAGTACTTC.

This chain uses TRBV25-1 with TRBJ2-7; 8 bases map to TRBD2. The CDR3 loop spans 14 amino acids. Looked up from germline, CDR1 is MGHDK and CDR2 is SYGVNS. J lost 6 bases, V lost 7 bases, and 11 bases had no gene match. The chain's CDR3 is CASNPSGRGGEQYF. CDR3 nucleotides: TGTGCCAGCAATCCCAGCGGGAGAGGAGGCGAGCAGTACTTC.

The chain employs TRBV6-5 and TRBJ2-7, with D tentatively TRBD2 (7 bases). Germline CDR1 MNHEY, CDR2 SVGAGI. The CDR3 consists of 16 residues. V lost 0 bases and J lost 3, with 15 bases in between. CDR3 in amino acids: CASSYSRGGDYYEQYF. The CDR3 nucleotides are TGTGCCAGCAGTTACTCGAGGGGGGGGGATTACTACGAGCAGTACTTC.

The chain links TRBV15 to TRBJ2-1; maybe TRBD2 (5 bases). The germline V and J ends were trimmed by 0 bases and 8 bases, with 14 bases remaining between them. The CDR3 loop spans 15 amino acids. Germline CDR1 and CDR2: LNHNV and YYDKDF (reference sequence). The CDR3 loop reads CATSRETRPGDEQFF. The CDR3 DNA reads TGTGCCACCAGCAGAGAAACTAGACCCGGCGATGAGCAGTTCTTC.

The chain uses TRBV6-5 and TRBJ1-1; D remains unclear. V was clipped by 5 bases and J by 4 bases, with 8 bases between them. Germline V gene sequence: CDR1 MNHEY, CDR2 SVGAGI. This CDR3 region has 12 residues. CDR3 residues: CASSRGGTEAFF. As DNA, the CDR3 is TGTGCCAGCAGTCGCGGTGGCACTGAAGCTTTCTTT.